These 32 T cell receptor beta chains originate from one sample sequenced in a study of cytomegalovirus exposure and HLA in healthy donors. The PCR made use of 60 Vbeta and 13 Jbeta primers. Method: immunoSEQ multiplex PCR; TCRdb's copy keeps in-frame clones and lacks some. The table lists roughly 82,000 clones, around four fifths of them singletons, with about 6% in the top ten. The sequencing sample was made of PBMCs. The receptors stem from a woman between 50 and 59 years old in good health and CMV-seropositive.

V is TRBV30 and J is TRBJ2-3; D is uncertain. V lost 5 bases, J lost 0 bases, and 3 bases lay in between. The V gene's germline CDR1 is GTSNPN and CDR2 SVGIG (reference sequence). This CDR3 is built from 11 residues. In DNA form, the CDR3 reads TGTGCCTGGGCGAGCACAGATACGCAGTATTTT. It codes for CAWASTDTQYF.

The chain has TRBV9 and TRBJ1-5; TRBD1 might be the D (6 bases). The germline gives CDR1 SGDLS, CDR2 YYNGEE. The V end lost 4 bases, the J end lost 0 bases, and 14 bases lay between the germline ends. This CDR3 contains 16 residues. In DNA form, the CDR3 reads TGTGCCAGCAGCCCGGGGGGGCAGTATAGCAATCAGCCCCAGCATTTT. As protein: CASSPGGQYSNQPQHF.

The chain carries TRBV5-6 and TRBJ2-1; the D gene is possibly TRBD2 (5 bases). Germline V gives CDR1 SGHDT, CDR2 YYEEEE. The CDR3 has 16 residues. The V end lost 0 bases, the J end lost 1 base, and 11 bases lay between the germline ends. CDR3: CASSLDGLTSYNEQFF. The CDR3 DNA is TGTGCCAGCAGCTTGGATGGACTTACATCCTACAATGAGCAGTTCTTC.

This clone was detected a few times. The chain uses TRBV5-1 and TRBJ2-3; D might be TRBD1 (7 bases). V lost 0 bases and J lost 3, with 14 bases in between. The CDR3 runs to 16 residues. Germline V CDR1 and CDR2: SGHRS, YFSETQ. Here the CDR3 reads CASSLGAPGGTDTQYF. The CDR3 DNA sequence: TGCGCCAGCAGCTTGGGAGCGCCAGGGGGGACAGATACGCAGTATTTT. The entire variable domain, with the rest obtained from reference TRBV5-1 and TRBJ2-3, is as follows: KAGVTQTPRYLIKTRGQQVTLSCSPISGHRSVSWYQQTPGQGLQFLFEYFSETQRNKGNFPGRFSGRQFSNSRSEMNVSTLELGDSALYLCASSLGAPGGTDTQYFGPGTRLTVL.

This CDR3 reads CSAGTGETEAFF. CDR3 nucleotide sequence: TGCAGCGCCGGGACAGGGGAAACTGAAGCTTTCTTT. The chain combines TRBV29-1 with TRBJ1-1, with 10 nucleotides matching TRBD1. Losses at the gene ends were 7 bases for V and 5 bases for J; bases not matched to a gene: 4. Germline V gene sequence: CDR1 SQVTM, CDR2 ANQGSEA. The CDR3 has 12 amino acids. The whole variable domain, filled in from reference TRBV29-1 and TRBJ1-1, reads SAVISQKPSRDICQRGTSLTIQCQVDSQVTMMFWYRQQPGQSLTLIATANQGSEATYESGFVIDKFPISRPNLTFSTLTVSNMSPEDSSIYLCSAGTGETEAFFGQGTRLTVV.

The CDR3 bases are TGTGCCAGCAGTTATGGGGCTTACTACGAGCAGTACTTC. Protein product: CASSYGAYYEQYF. The rearrangement links TRBV6-5 to TRBJ2-7, with D tentatively TRBD1 (5 bases). CDR1 and CDR2 from the germline V gene are MNHEY and SVGAGI. The CDR3 is 13 amino acids. Trimming removed 3 bases at V and 3 bases at J, with 9 bases between.

The chain has TRBV28 and TRBJ2-5, with D possibly matching TRBD1 (6 bases). V was trimmed by 5 bases and J by 3 bases, leaving 10 bases between them. Germline CDR1 reads MDHEN; CDR2 reads SYDVKM. This CDR3 has 13 residues. CDR3 region: CASSPGQEETQYF. The CDR3 nucleotides read TGTGCCAGCAGTCCGGGACAAGAAGAGACCCAGTACTTC. Filled out from reference TRBV28 and TRBJ2-5, the complete variable domain reads DVKVTQSSRYLVKRTGEKVFLECVQDMDHENMFWYRQDPGLGLRLIYFSYDVKMKEKGDIPEGYSVSREKKERFSLILESASTNQTSMYLCASSPGQEETQYFGPGTRLLVL.

The genes are TRBV10-2 and TRBJ1-2, with TRBD1 matching over 8 bases. Germline V gene sequence: CDR1 WSHSY, CDR2 SAAADI. This CDR3 has 13 residues. The V segment lost 10 bases and the J segment 5 bases; nucleotides outside the gene matches: 9. For the CDR3, the DNA is TGCGCCACTACCGGGACAGGAGATTATGGCTACACCTTC. Residues: CATTGTGDYGYTF.

In nucleotides, the CDR3 is TGTGCCAGCGGGACAGGGGCCCCTTCAGGCTACACCTTC. This codes for CASGTGAPSGYTF. J is TRBJ1-2 and V is TRBV2, with 10 bases identical to TRBD1. The length of the CDR3 is 13 residues. Looked up from germline, CDR1 is SNHLY and CDR2 is FYNNEI. The ends lost 8 bases at V and 8 bases at J; junction bases unmatched: 8.

The J gene is TRBJ2-3, the V gene TRBV28, with D perhaps matching TRBD2 (6 bases). Trimming cost V 7 bases and J 0 bases, with 14 bases left between them. CDR3 length equals 15 residues. Germline V gene lookup returns CDR1 MDHEN and CDR2 SYDVKM. The CDR3 nucleotides read TGTGCCAGCACCCTTAGCGGAGCTAGCACAGATACGCAGTATTTT. Translation gives CASTLSGASTDTQYF.

V gene TRBV27 combines with J gene TRBJ2-6; 7 bases match TRBD2. The CDR3 loop spans 14 amino acids. Germline V gene data show CDR1 as MNHEY and CDR2 as SMNVEV (reference sequence). The J segment lost 3 bases and the V segment lost 7 bases, leaving 3 bases of the junction unmatched. CDR3 loop: CASTAGDGANVLTF. The DNA for the CDR3 is TGTGCCAGCACTGCGGGAGATGGGGCCAACGTCCTGACTTTC.

The J gene is TRBJ2-1, the V gene TRBV11-2, with 12 bases fitting TRBD2. Germline CDR1 is SGHAT and CDR2 is FQNNGV. This CDR3 region has 18 residues. J lost 3 bases, V lost 8 bases, and 14 bases had no gene match. The CDR3 region has the DNA TGTGCCAGCGACTCTCCGACTAGCGGGAGACTGCACTACAATGAGCAGTTCTTC. Translating it yields CASDSPTSGRLHYNEQFF.

This clone was counted only a few times. The chain links TRBV28 to TRBJ2-1; TRBD2 matches at 10 bases. Germline CDR1 and CDR2: MDHEN and SYDVKM. The CDR3 sequence is 15 residues long. V shed 6 bases and J 5 bases; nucleotides not matched to a gene: 7. Here the CDR3 reads CASSHWTSGDNEQFF. CDR3 bases: TGTGCCAGCAGCCACTGGACTAGCGGAGACAATGAGCAGTTCTTC.

V gene TRBV6-1 combines with J gene TRBJ2-5; maybe TRBD1 (5 bases). V was shortened by 7 bases and J by 1 base, with 13 bases between the two germline ends. Per germline, CDR1 MNHNS and CDR2 SASEGT. CDR3 length: 14 residues. As DNA, the CDR3 is TGTGCCAGCACCTTCAGTCAGGGCCAAGAGACCCAGTACTTC. Encoded protein: CASTFSQGQETQYF.

The genes are TRBV30 and TRBJ2-3, with a tentative D call TRBD2 (7 bases). Trimming stripped 3 bases from V and 3 bases from J, with 16 bases between. The V gene's germline CDR1 is GTSNPN and CDR2 SVGIG (reference sequence). CDR3 length equals 15 residues. CDR3 nucleotide sequence: TGTGCCTGGAGGTCGGGGAGGGGGAGGACAGATACGCAGTATTTT. Protein product: CAWRSGRGRTDTQYF.

The chain carries TRBV6-5 and TRBJ1-5; no clear D gene. V lost 2 bases and J lost 5, with 13 bases in between. CDR3 length: 15 residues. Germline V gene lookup returns CDR1 MNHEY and CDR2 SVGAGI. The CDR3 DNA sequence: TGTGCCAGCAGTTACGGGCCCCAAAGTGATCAGCCCCAGCATTTT. It specifies CASSYGPQSDQPQHF.

This chain connects TRBV6-6 to TRBJ1-2, with no clear D. The length of the CDR3 is 12 residues. V lost 8 bases and J 6 bases, leaving 13 bases between the germline ends. Germline V gene lookup returns CDR1 MNHNY and CDR2 SVGAGI (reference sequence). For the CDR3, the DNA is TGTGCCAGCGGCACACTAATCGATGGCTACACCTTC. It yields the protein CASGTLIDGYTF.

The chain couples TRBV2 to TRBJ1-1, with TRBD1 as a possible D gene (6 bases). V was pared by 5 bases and J by 4 bases, with 11 bases between. The CDR3 has 13 amino acids. In germline, CDR1 is SNHLY, CDR2 FYNNEI. The CDR3 loop reads CASSLDSGTEAFF. The CDR3 DNA reads TGTGCCAGCAGTTTGGACAGCGGCACTGAAGCTTTCTTT. The full variable domain, in which reference TRBV2 and TRBJ1-1 provide the parts outside the CDR3, is EPEVTQTPSHQVTQMGQEVILRCVPISNHLYFYWYRQILGQKVEFLVSFYNNEISEKSEIFDDQFSVERPDGSNFTLKIRSTKLEDSAMYFCASSLDSGTEAFFGQGTRLTVV.

The chain uses TRBV2 and TRBJ2-3; tentative D call: TRBD2 (6 bases). V gave up 4 bases and J gave up 0 bases, with 11 bases separating them. The CDR3 consists of 15 residues. Germline CDR1 is SNHLY and CDR2 is FYNNEI. The CDR3 is CASSGSGSSTDTQYF. CDR3 nucleotides: TGTGCCAGCAGTGGGAGCGGGTCTAGCACAGATACGCAGTATTTT.

The chain recombines TRBV11-2 with TRBJ2-7, with TRBD1 identical over 9 bases. The CDR3 extends over 17 amino acids. V shed 1 base and J 4 bases; nucleotides not matched to a gene: 11. Germline V CDR1 and CDR2: SGHAT, FQNNGV. CDR3 loop: CASSLASTGTGSYEQYF. The CDR3 nucleotides are TGTGCCAGCAGCTTAGCGTCAACCGGGACAGGGTCTTACGAGCAGTACTTC.

This chain connects TRBV6-1 to TRBJ2-1; a weak D match, TRBD2 (5 bases). The CDR3 runs to 11 residues. The V gene's germline CDR1 is MNHNS and CDR2 SASEGT. V was clipped by 7 bases and J by 8 bases, with 9 bases between them. The CDR3 reads CASNAGDEQFF. The DNA for the CDR3 is TGTGCCAGCAATGCCGGGGATGAGCAGTTCTTC.

This clone showed up just a few times. V and J are TRBV6-1 and TRBJ1-5; 10 positions match TRBD1. Germline assignment: CDR1 MNHNS and CDR2 SASEGT. The ends lost 6 bases at V and 8 bases at J; junction bases unmatched: 10. The CDR3 spans 15 residues. The CDR3 nucleotides are TGTGCCAGCAGCCCTCCGGGACAGGGGTTTGAGCCCCAGCATTTT. Amino acids: CASSPPGQGFEPQHF.

This clone was counted a few times. The gene calls are TRBV11-2 and TRBJ2-1, with TRBD2 matching over 9 bases. Germline lookup yields CDR1 SGHAT and CDR2 FQNNGV. CDR3 size: 14 residues. Unmatched junction bases numbered 6, after V lost 0 bases and J lost 12 bases. The CDR3 is CASSLEGTSSVQFF. DNA for the CDR3: TGTGCCAGCAGCTTAGAGGGGACTAGCAGTGTGCAGTTCTTC. The full variable domain, with the rest looked up from reference TRBV11-2 and TRBJ2-1, is EAGVAQSPRYKIIEKRQSVAFWCNPISGHATLYWYQQILGQGPKLLIQFQNNGVVDDSQLPKDRFSAERLKGVDSTLKIQPAKLEDSAVYLCASSLEGTSSVQFFGPGTRLTVL.

The V gene is TRBV14, the J gene TRBJ2-2; D is possibly TRBD2 (6 bases). Germline CDR1 is SGHDN and CDR2 is FVKESK. The CDR3 totals 16 residues. V dropped 4 bases and J dropped 3 bases, with 15 bases sitting between them. In nucleotides, the CDR3 is TGTGCCAGCAGCCCCCCCTCGCGGGGCTACACCGGGGAGCTGTTTTTT. Translation gives CASSPPSRGYTGELFF.

This clone occurred a few times. The chain links TRBV30 to TRBJ1-2; 7 nucleotides line up with TRBD1. The CDR3 is made up of 13 amino acids. From germline, CDR1 is GTSNPN and CDR2 SVGIG (reference sequence). V was pared by 3 bases and J by 4 bases, with 5 bases of the junction left unmatched. The CDR3 is CAWSLDRAYGYTF. The CDR3 coding sequence is TGTGCCTGGAGCCTCGACAGGGCCTATGGCTACACCTTC.

J is TRBJ1-1 and V is TRBV5-4; 9 bases agree with TRBD1. From germline, CDR1 is SGHNT and CDR2 YYREEE (reference sequence). After removal of 5 bases from V and 1 base from J, the junction contained 6 bases not matched to a gene. This CDR3 is 15 amino acids long. For the CDR3, the DNA is TGTGCCAGCAGTCGGGACAGGGCGACGAACACTGAAGCTTTCTTT. This encodes CASSRDRATNTEAFF.

By frequency in the sample, this clone is medium-sized. This chain links TRBV30 with TRBJ2-1, with 12 bases matching TRBD2. The CDR3 length is 14 residues. Germline CDR1 GTSNPN, CDR2 SVGIG (reference sequence). V lost 3 bases, J lost 3 bases, and 0 bases stayed unmatched. The CDR3 region has the DNA TGTGCCTGGAGGGGACTAGCGGGCTACAATGAGCAGTTCTTC. Protein sequence: CAWRGLAGYNEQFF.

The rearrangement uses TRBV7-3 and TRBJ2-2; 7 bases line up with TRBD2. Germline values: CDR1 SGHTA, CDR2 FQGTGA. Unmatched junction bases numbered 7, after V lost 2 bases and J lost 4 bases. This CDR3 has 16 amino acids. CDR3 residues: CASSLGSGASTGELFF. CDR3 nucleotides: TGTGCCAGCAGCTTAGGGAGCGGGGCGAGCACCGGGGAGCTGTTTTTT. Full variable domain (remainder filled in from reference TRBV7-3 and TRBJ2-2): GAGVSQTPSNKVTEKGKYVELRCDPISGHTALYWYRQSLGQGPEFLIYFQGTGAADDSGLPNDRFFAVRPEGSVSTLKIQRTERGDSAVYLCASSLGSGASTGELFFGEGSRLTVL.

This clone was detected only a few times. The chain recombines TRBV11-3 with TRBJ2-2, with 7 nucleotides matching TRBD1. The germline gives CDR1 SGHNT, CDR2 YENEEA. This CDR3 is 18 amino acids long. V shed 0 bases, J shed 3 bases, and the junction held 10 bases outside the gene matches. The CDR3 DNA reads TGTGCCAGCAGCTTAGATAGGGGGCCCCGGACGGACACCGGGGAGCTGTTTTTT. It specifies CASSLDRGPRTDTGELFF.

The genes are TRBV28 and TRBJ2-1; TRBD2 aligns across 7 bases. Germline V gene lookup returns CDR1 MDHEN and CDR2 SYDVKM. CDR3 size: 12 residues. J gave up 15 bases and V 4 bases, and 9 bases lay outside the gene matches. The DNA of the CDR3 is TGTGCCAGCAGTTCGGTTGGGACTACGACGTTCTTC. Its protein is CASSSVGTTTFF. Full variable domain (remainder filled in from reference TRBV28 and TRBJ2-1): DVKVTQSSRYLVKRTGEKVFLECVQDMDHENMFWYRQDPGLGLRLIYFSYDVKMKEKGDIPEGYSVSREKKERFSLILESASTNQTSMYLCASSSVGTTTFFGPGTRLTVL.

J is TRBJ2-1 and V is TRBV5-6, with D tentatively TRBD2 (6 bases). Per the germline V gene, CDR1 is SGHDT and CDR2 is YYEEEE. This CDR3 comprises 16 residues. V lost 1 base to trimming and J lost 4 bases, with 15 bases between them. CDR3 DNA sequence: TGTGCCAGCAGCTTGAGGGGAGCGGGTATATACAATGAGCAGTTCTTC. The encoded protein is CASSLRGAGIYNEQFF.

This rearrangement joins TRBV15 to TRBJ1-5; 7 bases fit TRBD1. Germline CDR1 reads LNHNV; CDR2 reads YYDKDF (reference sequence). V lost 0 bases to trimming and J lost 10 bases; unmatched junction nucleotides: 9. The CDR3 is 15 amino acids. The CDR3 DNA reads as TGTGCCACCAGCAGAGATGGCAGGGGGTCGGTTCCCCAGCATTTT. Amino acid sequence: CATSRDGRGSVPQHF.